These T cell receptor beta chains were read from a single sample in a study of OX40 agonist ivuxolimab in advanced cancers. Clones were read by immunoSEQ multiplex PCR, and TCRdb kept only the in-frame ones, dropping some. Among approximately 72,000 clones, around 84% were seen once, and the ten largest hold about 0.72%. The sequences come from CD4+ or CD8+ T cells sorted from blood, collected in a trial of the OX40 agonist ivuxolimab. The source of these receptors is an adult with an advanced solid tumor such as melanoma, head and neck, liver or kidney cancer. CDR3s include the opening cysteine and the closing phenylalanine or tryptophan. The order of the fields is V gene, CDR3 length, J gene, CDR3 protein.

v_gene: TRBV5-6; len: 13; j_gene: TRBJ1-2; CDR3aa: CASSQLADYGYTF
v_gene: TRBV5-4; len: 15; j_gene: TRBJ2-7; CDR3aa: CASTNFRTGNDEQYF
v_gene: TRBV6-5; len: 14; j_gene: TRBJ2-3; CDR3aa: CASSSTRNGYTQYF
v_gene: TRBV6-1; len: 14; j_gene: TRBJ1-5; CDR3aa: CASRMDRVNQPQHF
v_gene: TRBV6-5; len: 14; j_gene: TRBJ1-2; CDR3aa: CASSYRQRNYGYTF
v_gene: TRBV19; len: 16; j_gene: TRBJ1-5; CDR3aa: CASSIQRTGVGQPQHF
v_gene: TRBV30; len: 15; j_gene: TRBJ2-1; CDR3aa: CAWSTPPSSYNEQFF
v_gene: TRBV28; len: 17; j_gene: TRBJ1-2; CDR3aa: CASSSRPGQGPGYGYTF
v_gene: TRBV4-1; len: 13; j_gene: TRBJ2-1; CDR3aa: CASAGTSYNEQFF
v_gene: TRBV7-2; len: 14; j_gene: TRBJ2-7; CDR3aa: CASSLFRDTHEQYF
v_gene: TRBV5-1; len: 13; j_gene: TRBJ2-1; CDR3aa: CASSGTRDNEQFF
v_gene: TRBV9; len: 16; j_gene: TRBJ2-5; CDR3aa: CASSVSGTVRLETQYF
v_gene: TRBV5-6; len: 13; j_gene: TRBJ1-2; CDR3aa: CASSLRGAGGYTF
v_gene: TRBV4-3; len: 16; j_gene: TRBJ2-3; CDR3aa: CASSQDVGQGTDTQYF
v_gene: TRBV7-2; len: 14; j_gene: TRBJ1-4; CDR3aa: CASSLTGGNEKLFF
v_gene: TRBV28; len: 14; j_gene: TRBJ1-5; CDR3aa: CASSLFRGGQPQHF
v_gene: TRBV7-3; len: 16; j_gene: TRBJ2-6; CDR3aa: CASRPATGFGANVLTF
v_gene: TRBV15; len: 14; j_gene: TRBJ2-7; CDR3aa: CATSRGGGHYEQYF
v_gene: TRBV14; len: 17; j_gene: NA; CDR3aa: CASSQREGTGLSNEQYF
v_gene: TRBV2; len: 12; j_gene: TRBJ1-3; CDR3aa: CASTTGGNTIYF
v_gene: TRBV7-2; len: 13; j_gene: TRBJ2-7; CDR3aa: CASSSRTDYEQYF
v_gene: TRBV2; len: 11; j_gene: TRBJ2-5; CDR3aa: CASCLGETQYF
v_gene: TRBV7-4; len: 13; j_gene: TRBJ2-1; CDR3aa: CASSLELNNEQFF
v_gene: TRBV2; len: 13; j_gene: TRBJ2-2; CDR3aa: CASSRVDAGELFF
v_gene: TRBV28; len: 18; j_gene: TRBJ2-3; CDR3aa: CASSLATSDLLSTDTQYF
v_gene: TRBV5-6; len: 13; j_gene: TRBJ2-7; CDR3aa: CASSFQGGYEQYF
v_gene: TRBV7-2; len: 16; j_gene: TRBJ1-1; CDR3aa: CASSFDYGQGSTEAFF
v_gene: TRBV7-3; len: 11; j_gene: TRBJ2-3; CDR3aa: CASSSADTQYF
v_gene: TRBV28; len: 14; j_gene: TRBJ1-2; CDR3aa: CASSLFRQHYGYTF
v_gene: TRBV6-5; len: 14; j_gene: TRBJ2-2; CDR3aa: CASSRSRGTGELFF
v_gene: TRBV28; len: 14; j_gene: TRBJ1-1; CDR3aa: CASSLPGVLAEAFF
v_gene: TRBV11-2; len: 12; j_gene: TRBJ2-3; CDR3aa: CASSRFLATQYF
v_gene: TRBV6-6; len: 11; j_gene: TRBJ2-7; CDR3aa: CASSYSDEQYF
v_gene: TRBV9; len: 16; j_gene: TRBJ1-3; CDR3aa: CASSVAEGFSGNTIYF
v_gene: TRBV11-1; len: 14; j_gene: TRBJ2-7; CDR3aa: CASSLPGISYEQYF
v_gene: TRBV20-1; len: 11; j_gene: TRBJ2-2; CDR3aa: CSAPNTGELFF
v_gene: TRBV5-8; len: 15; j_gene: TRBJ1-1; CDR3aa: CASSPGRGRNTEAFF
v_gene: TRBV11-3; len: 15; j_gene: TRBJ2-1; CDR3aa: CASSFLGGGYNEQFF
v_gene: TRBV7-2; len: 14; j_gene: TRBJ2-1; CDR3aa: CASSPDSLGNEQFF
v_gene: TRBV5-4; len: 14; j_gene: TRBJ1-4; CDR3aa: CASSLSVANEKLFF
v_gene: TRBV18; len: 15; j_gene: TRBJ1-2; CDR3aa: CASSPTGQEFYGYTF
v_gene: TRBV19; len: 14; j_gene: TRBJ2-1; CDR3aa: CATKRDPERNEQFF
v_gene: TRBV18; len: 16; j_gene: TRBJ1-2; CDR3aa: CASSREDPGAYYGYTF